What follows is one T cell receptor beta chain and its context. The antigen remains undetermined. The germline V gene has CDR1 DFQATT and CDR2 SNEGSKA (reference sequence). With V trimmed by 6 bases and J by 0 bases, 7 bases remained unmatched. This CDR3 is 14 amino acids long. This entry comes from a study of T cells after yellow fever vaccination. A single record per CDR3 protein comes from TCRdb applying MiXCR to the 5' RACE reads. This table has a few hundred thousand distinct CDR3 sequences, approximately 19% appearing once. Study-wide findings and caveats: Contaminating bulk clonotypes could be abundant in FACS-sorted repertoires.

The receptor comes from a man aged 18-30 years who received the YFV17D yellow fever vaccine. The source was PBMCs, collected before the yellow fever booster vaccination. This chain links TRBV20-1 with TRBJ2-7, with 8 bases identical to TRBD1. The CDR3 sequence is CSAGRTGSSYEQYF. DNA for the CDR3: TGCAGTGCCGGACGGACAGGGAGCTCCTACGAGCAGTACTTC.